This TCR beta chain appears in the sequencing data of a study of regulatory T cells in long-lasting Graves disease. Overall study results and limits: Among samples with persistent disease, TRBV28, TRBJ1-2 and TRBJ2-5 were favored.

The time point: newly diagnosed GD, antithyroid drugs for less than 3 months. Preparation of the TCR library used RNA extracted from PBMCs. For TCR beta, libraries came from iRepertoire HTBI primers and Arm-PCR of CDR3 regions. MiXCR, applied by TCRdb to the multiplex PCR reads, yields one record per CDR3 protein. In the table there are about 430,000 distinct CDR3 sequences, about 15% of which are singletons. This clonotype has more than one count but fewer than ten. Its cognate antigen is unknown. V gave up 5 bases and J gave up 0 bases; unmatched junction bases: 9. This CDR3 spans 17 amino acids. This sample was also put to use in a study of T cells in Graves' hyperthyroidism and ophthalmopathy. Turning to that study: Exclusion criteria comprised uncontrolled infection, other autoimmune disease, pregnancy or lactation. Carried out on the TCR CDR3, a first-round RT-PCR used the HTBI primer set.

The sequence was collected from a woman in her thirties or forties with Graves disease. The sample in question was peripheral blood mononuclear cells (PBMCs), obtained at new diagnosis, from a patient treated with antithyroid drugs. The rearrangement links TRBV12-3 or TRBV12-4 to TRBJ2-1; TRBD2 agrees at 8 bases. The CDR3 DNA is TGTGCCAGCAGTCTGACGGGGGGGAGAATCTCCTACAATGAGCAGTTCTTC. Translated: CASSLTGGRISYNEQFF.